One and the same sample provided the 17 T cell receptor beta chains below, sequenced in a study of T cells in Graves' hyperthyroidism and ophthalmopathy. Amplification of TCR beta CDR3 regions used RNA as the template. Carried out on the TCR CDR3, a first-round RT-PCR used the HTBI primer set. Via MiXCR, TCRdb re-called the multiplex PCR reads, giving one row per CDR3 protein. Here the sample spans 360,000 or so distinct CDR3 sequences, 15% to 20% being singletons. What was sequenced was blood. These receptors were collected from a young woman with Graves' hyperthyroidism.

V is TRBV5-4 and J is TRBJ1-2, with 7 bases matching TRBD1. The J segment lost 12 bases and the V segment lost 0 bases, leaving 8 bases of the junction unmatched. The CDR3 runs to 13 residues. Looked up from germline, CDR1 is SGHNT and CDR2 is YYREEE (reference sequence). CDR3 in DNA: TGTGCCAGCAGCTTGGGGGACAGTTCAAGGGACACCTTC. Translation: CASSLGDSSRDTF.

This clonotype has ten or more counts. V and J are TRBV27 and TRBJ1-2; TRBD1 aligns across 8 bases. Germline V CDR1 and CDR2: MNHEY, SMNVEV (reference sequence). This CDR3 spans 12 amino acids. V dropped 3 bases and J dropped 8; count of bases not matched to a gene: 2. The CDR3 DNA is TGTGCCAGCAGTTTCAGGGGGCAAGGCTACACCTTC. It codes for CASSFRGQGYTF.

This clonotype was seen ten or more times. The V and J genes are TRBV6-2 or TRBV6-3 and TRBJ2-6; TRBD2 matches 9 bases. V lost 5 bases and J lost 1; bases outside the gene matches: 9. The CDR3 runs to 18 residues. The V gene's germline CDR1 is MNHEY and CDR2 SVGEGT. The CDR3, as DNA: TGTGCCAGCAGTCCCGGGGGGGGACTAGCTTCTGGGGCCAACGTCCTGACTTTC. Protein sequence: CASSPGGGLASGANVLTF.

Comments on this clonotype: Being one base from a much bigger clone, this may be a read error. This CDR3 fails to terminate in the conserved phenylalanine or tryptophan, so it likely reflects a read error. The chain uses TRBV28 and TRBJ2-7; possibly TRBD1 for D (6 bases). The V gene lost 6 bases and the J gene lost 3 bases, with 9 bases spanning the gap. Germline assignment: CDR1 MDHEN and CDR2 SYDVKM. The CDR3 length is 12 residues. CDR3 region: CASRKDSYEQYL. DNA of the CDR3: TGTGCCAGCAGGAAGGACAGCTACGAGCAGTACTTA.

Notes on this clonotype: A clone one base away is much larger, so this may be a read error. The gene calls are TRBV6-1 and TRBJ2-7, with 8 bases that match TRBD1. The CDR3 runs 15 residues. The trim removed 4 bases at V and 3 bases at J, leaving 8 bases unmatched. The germline gives CDR1 MNHNS, CDR2 SASEGT. CDR3 DNA: TGTGCCAGCAGTGCCGCGACAGGGGCAGTCTACGAGCAGTACTTC. Its protein is CASSAATGAVYEQYF.

This clonotype came up many times. The V and J genes are TRBV6-2 or TRBV6-3 and TRBJ2-7, with D possibly called TRBD1 or TRBD2 (5 bases each). Trimming took off 2 bases at V and 0 bases at J, with 23 bases between the two ends. Germline-derived CDR1 and CDR2 are MNHEY and SVGEGT. This CDR3 is 19 amino acids long. As DNA, the CDR3 is TGTGCCAGCAGTTACAGTGGTAGGTCTGGGGACCACATCTCCTACGAGCAGTACTTC. Amino acid sequence: CASSYSGRSGDHISYEQYF.

This sequence joins TRBV19 and TRBJ2-5; D is possibly TRBD1 or TRBD2 (5 bases each). The CDR3 sequence is 15 residues long. From germline, CDR1 is LNHDA and CDR2 SQIVND (reference sequence). V was trimmed by 7 bases and J by 5 bases, leaving 20 bases between them. For the CDR3, the DNA is TGTGCCAGTACCAACGGGTTGGGGCGAGGGGAGACCCAGTACTTC. Translated, it gives CASTNGLGRGETQYF.

This clonotype was counted a few times. The junction differs from germline at one of its ends, possibly a read error. This chain uses TRBV9 with TRBJ1-1; D gene uncertain. This CDR3 spans 13 amino acids. CDR1 is SGDLS, CDR2 YYNGEE, per germline. The CDR3 DNA is TGTGCCAGCAGTCTAGGACTGAACCCTGAAGCTCTCTTT. The encoded protein is CASSLGLNPEALF.

Note on this clonotype: A much larger clone differs from this one at a single base, so this may be a read error. The chain carries TRBV7-8 and TRBJ1-1, with no clear D. CDR1 is SGHVS, CDR2 FQNEAQ, per germline. The CDR3 runs 13 residues. The DNA for the CDR3 is TGTTCCAGCAGCCCCGACGGGTACACTGAAGCTTTCTTT. Translation gives CSSSPDGYTEAFF. The entire variable domain, with the rest obtained from reference TRBV7-8 and TRBJ1-1, is as follows: GAGVSQSPRYKVAKRGQDVALRCDPISGHVSLFWYQQALGQGPEFLTYFQNEAQLDKSGLPSDRFFAERPEGSVSTLKIQRTQQEDSAVYLCSSSPDGYTEAFFGQGTRLTVV.

The sample holds many counts of this clonotype. This rearrangement joins TRBV24-1 to TRBJ1-2; 12 bases are shared with TRBD1. The germline V gene encodes CDR1 KGHDR and CDR2 SFDVKD. V shed 9 bases, J shed 8 bases, and the junction held 9 bases outside the gene matches. The CDR3 consists of 14 residues. This CDR3 is CATQDRDRGRGYTF. The CDR3 DNA sequence: TGTGCCACCCAAGACCGGGACAGGGGGCGAGGCTACACCTTC.

This clonotype was counted a few times. V gene TRBV6-2 or TRBV6-3 combines with J gene TRBJ2-2; 8 bases match TRBD1. Germline V CDR1 and CDR2: MNHEY, SVGEGT. J lost 0 bases, V lost 8 bases, and 8 bases had no gene match. There are 16 residues in the CDR3. The CDR3 DNA sequence: TGTGCCAGCGGGGGACGGGACAGGTCGAACACCGGGGAGCTGTTTTTT. Translation gives CASGGRDRSNTGELFF.

This clonotype occurred many times. The chain has TRBV2 and TRBJ2-7, with D unresolved. This CDR3 is built from 15 residues. CDR1 and CDR2 (germline): SNHLY, FYNNEI. The V gene lost 4 bases and the J gene lost 0 bases, with 13 bases spanning the gap. CDR3 amino acids: CASSVEGRFSYEQYF. The CDR3 nucleotides read TGTGCCAGCAGTGTCGAAGGACGGTTCTCCTACGAGCAGTACTTC.

This clonotype has just a few counts. One end of the junction does not line up with germline, which may come from a read error. The genes are TRBV2 and TRBJ2-7, with 9 bases matching TRBD1. The CDR3 has 14 amino acids. The V gene's germline CDR1 is SNHLY and CDR2 FYNNEI. The CDR3 sequence: CASSPGTGSYPLVF. In nucleotides, the CDR3 is TGTGCCAGCAGTCCCGGGACAGGGTCGTACCCCCTTGTCTTC.

This clonotype was counted at least ten times. The chain is built from TRBV15 and TRBJ2-4, with 12 bases aligning to TRBD1. Germline loops: CDR1 LNHNV, CDR2 YYDKDF (reference sequence). CDR3 length equals 15 residues. V lost 5 bases, J lost 6 bases, and 5 bases stayed unmatched. CDR3 bases: TGTGCCACCAGCGGGACAGGGGGCCCCCCAAACATTCAGTACTTC. This encodes CATSGTGGPPNIQYF.

This clonotype was observed a handful of times. A read error is likely, as this CDR3 ends without the conserved phenylalanine or tryptophan. The chain links TRBV6-1 to TRBJ2-2; TRBD2 agrees at 8 bases. Germline CDR1 MNHNS, CDR2 SASEGT. Trimming cost V 2 bases and J 2 bases; bases outside gene matches: 4. This CDR3 has 16 amino acids. CDR3 region: CASSESAGGNTGELFL. The CDR3, as DNA: TGTGCCAGCAGTGAATCGGCGGGGGGAAACACCGGGGAGCTGTTTTTG.

This clonotype was observed many times. V usage is TRBV6-1 and J usage is TRBJ2-7; 7 bases are a match to TRBD1. This CDR3 has 15 amino acids. CDR1 and CDR2 (germline): MNHNS, SASEGT. The V segment lost 6 bases and the J segment 7 bases; nucleotides outside the gene matches: 15. The CDR3 DNA sequence: TGTGCCAGCAGCCCCGGGACAGTGACTACGGGGGAGCAGTACTTC. Translated, it gives CASSPGTVTTGEQYF.

This clonotype has at least ten counts. The chain recombines TRBV4-1 with TRBJ2-2; D gene uncertain. This CDR3 is 12 amino acids long. The germline CDR1 and CDR2 sequences are MGHRA and YSYEKL. Between the trimmed V and J ends, which lost 0 bases and 6 bases, there was a span of 2 bases. The CDR3 region has the DNA TGCGCCAGCAGCCAAGATGCCGGGGAGCTGTTTTTT. It specifies CASSQDAGELFF.